The 24 T cell receptor beta chains presented below share a single source sample, sequenced in a study of blood T cells in healthy people across ages. The use of a sample-barcoded 5' primer and a J-beta primer mix characterized a second PCR of about 7 to 12 cycles. One entry per CDR3 protein results from TCRdb running MiXCR on the 5' RACE reads. Counted here are hundreds of thousands of distinct CDR3 sequences, approximately 49% occurring once; the ten biggest clones make up 13%. Material: blood. These receptors were obtained from a man aged 25-45 years in good health.

The chain recombines TRBV19 with TRBJ2-7; 7 bases are shared with TRBD1. The CDR3 length is 15 residues. Per germline, CDR1 LNHDA and CDR2 SQIVND (reference sequence). The ends lost 3 bases at V and 3 bases at J; junction bases unmatched: 8. The CDR3 loop is CASSIRQGLVYEQYF. As DNA, the CDR3 is TGTGCCAGTAGTATTCGACAGGGCCTTGTCTACGAGCAGTACTTC.

V and J are TRBV7-2 and TRBJ2-1, with TRBD2 identical over 11 bases. The CDR3 length is 16 residues. The germline V gene encodes CDR1 SGHTA and CDR2 FQGNSA. V gave up 5 bases and J gave up 6 bases; unmatched junction bases: 9. The CDR3: CASSPRFLAGGNEQFF. The CDR3 region has the DNA TGTGCCAGCAGCCCCAGATTCCTAGCGGGGGGCAATGAGCAGTTCTTC. Full variable domain (remainder filled in from reference TRBV7-2 and TRBJ2-1): GAGVSQSPSNKVTEKGKDVELRCDPISGHTALYWYRQSLGQGLEFLIYFQGNSAPDKSGLPSDRFSAERTGGSVSTLTIQRTQQEDSAVYLCASSPRFLAGGNEQFFGPGTRLTVL.

There are a few counts of this clonotype. The rearrangement links TRBV4-1 to TRBJ1-5; no clear D gene. The V end was cut by 6 bases, the J end by 1 base, with 13 bases between. Germline assignment: CDR1 MGHRA and CDR2 YSYEKL. CDR3 length: 15 residues. The CDR3 here is CASRHIGESNQPQHF. The CDR3 region has the DNA TGCGCCAGCAGACATATTGGGGAGAGCAATCAGCCCCAGCATTTT.

This clonotype showed up just a few times. The chain uses TRBV5-5 and TRBJ1-1; D possibly corresponds to TRBD1 (6 bases). The CDR3 loop spans 14 amino acids. V dropped 0 bases and J dropped 1 base, with 7 bases sitting between them. Germline V gives CDR1 SGHKS, CDR2 YYEKEE (reference sequence). The CDR3 DNA follows: TGTGCCAGCAGCTTGGACAGGGCGAACACTGAAGCTTTCTTT. Protein: CASSLDRANTEAFF.

This clonotype showed up just a few times. The chain has TRBV7-3 and TRBJ2-1; weak D call: TRBD2 (5 bases). The germline gives CDR1 SGHTA, CDR2 FQGTGA. V lost 6 bases and J lost 8, with 17 bases in between. This CDR3 is 14 amino acids long. The CDR3 nucleotides are TGTGCCAGCAGTCACGGGGTAGGCTTCGATGAGCAGTTCTTC. This codes for CASSHGVGFDEQFF.

The V call is TRBV12-3 or TRBV12-4, the J call TRBJ2-3, with a tentative D call TRBD2 (6 bases). The CDR3 is made up of 14 amino acids. Between the trimmed V and J ends, which lost 9 bases and 4 bases, there was a span of 17 bases. The CDR3, as DNA: TGTGCCAGTCGCCCGGGGGATAGCGCAGATACGCAGTATTTT. Protein sequence: CASRPGDSADTQYF.

J is TRBJ2-5 and V is TRBV7-2; D is possibly TRBD1 or TRBD2 (5 bases each). The CDR3 spans 13 residues. Germline V gives CDR1 SGHTA, CDR2 FQGNSA. V gave up 4 bases and J gave up 9 bases, with 15 bases separating them. The CDR3 DNA follows: TGTGCCAGCAGCTGGGTATCTGAGGGGCCCCAGTACTTC. It translates to CASSWVSEGPQYF.

The chain recombines TRBV12-3 or TRBV12-4 with TRBJ2-1; 10 bases fit TRBD2. The CDR3 contains 13 residues. V lost 5 bases and J lost 10; bases outside the gene matches: 5. The CDR3 nucleotides read TGTGCCAGCAGTCGCCTAGCGGGGGACGAGCAGTTCTTC. This codes for CASSRLAGDEQFF.

In its sample, this clonotype was seen a few times. This chain connects TRBV29-1 to TRBJ2-2; D might be TRBD1 or TRBD2, each matching 6 bases. Germline CDR1 and CDR2: SQVTM and ANQGSEA. V dropped 6 bases and J dropped 0 bases, with 11 bases sitting between them. The CDR3 extends over 14 amino acids. The CDR3 sequence: CSVDGGPNTGELFF. In nucleotides, the CDR3 is TGCAGCGTGGACGGGGGCCCGAACACCGGGGAGCTGTTTTTT.

Many counts were recorded for this clonotype. The J gene is TRBJ2-7, the V gene TRBV4-1; 8 nucleotides match TRBD1. This CDR3 is 16 amino acids long. Germline V gives CDR1 MGHRA, CDR2 YSYEKL. Losses at the gene ends were 0 bases for V and 2 bases for J; bases not matched to a gene: 6. Here the CDR3 DNA reads TGCGCCAGCAGCCAAGATATTGGGACAGGCGCCTACGAGCAGTACTTC. Residues: CASSQDIGTGAYEQYF.

A few counts support this clonotype. The genes are TRBV5-1 and TRBJ2-3; 11 bases fit TRBD2. CDR3 size: 18 residues. V shed 6 bases, J shed 3 bases, and the junction held 15 bases outside the gene matches. CDR1 and CDR2 (germline): SGHRS, YFSETQ. The CDR3 DNA reads TGCGCCAGCAACCCTAGCGGGGGGCCCGCTTTTGGGACAGATACGCAGTATTTT. It yields the protein CASNPSGGPAFGTDTQYF.

V usage is TRBV3-1 and J usage is TRBJ2-7, with D hard to call. The CDR3 contains 14 residues. The germline V and J ends were trimmed by 1 base and 0 bases, with 7 bases remaining between them. CDR1 is LGHDT and CDR2 is YNNKEL in the germline V gene (reference sequence). The CDR3, as DNA: TGTGCCAGCAGCCAAGCTGGTAGCTCCTACGAGCAGTACTTC. Protein sequence: CASSQAGSSYEQYF.

V usage is TRBV5-6 and J usage is TRBJ2-3; the match to TRBD2 covers 15 bases. After removal of 5 bases from V and 6 bases from J, the junction contained 10 bases not matched to a gene. CDR1 SGHDT and CDR2 YYEEEE come from the germline V gene. This CDR3 has 17 amino acids. CDR3 in amino acids: CASSRGLAGGPVDTQYF. The CDR3 nucleotides are TGTGCCAGCAGTCGCGGACTAGCGGGAGGGCCTGTTGATACGCAGTATTTT.

This chain uses TRBV27 with TRBJ2-1; 7 nucleotides match TRBD2. Germline loops: CDR1 MNHEY, CDR2 SMNVEV (reference sequence). J lost 4 bases, V lost 8 bases, and 14 bases had no gene match. The CDR3 has 16 amino acids. CDR3 residues: CASGRVAVTLYNEQFF. The DNA for the CDR3 is TGTGCCAGCGGGAGGGTAGCTGTCACCTTGTACAATGAGCAGTTCTTC.

This clonotype was recorded a few times. For the CDR3, the DNA is TGTGCCAGCAGTCCTTACGCGAACACTGAAGCTTTCTTT. As protein: CASSPYANTEAFF. The chain is built from TRBV12-3 or TRBV12-4 and TRBJ1-1; D unresolved. V lost 5 bases and J 1 base, leaving 8 bases between the germline ends. CDR3 length: 13 amino acids.

The J gene is TRBJ2-1, the V gene TRBV19; D unresolved. Germline V CDR1 and CDR2: LNHDA, SQIVND (reference sequence). CDR3 length: 12 residues. V was clipped by 3 bases and J by 6 bases, with 6 bases between them. In DNA form, the CDR3 reads TGTGCCAGTAGTATTCCCGGCAATGAGCAGTTCTTC. Its protein product is CASSIPGNEQFF.

This rearrangement joins TRBV12-3 or TRBV12-4 to TRBJ2-7, with 9 bases fitting TRBD2. The V and J ends lost 1 base and 5 bases, in that order; junction bases with no gene match: 3. CDR3 size: 14 residues. CDR3 protein: CASSLGLAGHEQYF. For the CDR3, the DNA is TGTGCCAGCAGTTTAGGGCTAGCGGGGCACGAGCAGTACTTC.

This clonotype was seen a handful of times. CDR3 DNA: TGCGCCAGCAGCCCTACCTTGCAGCGGGACTACTCCTACGAGCAGTACTTC. Protein product: CASSPTLQRDYSYEQYF. This chain connects TRBV5-1 to TRBJ2-7; TRBD2 matches at 7 bases. Losses at the gene ends were 4 bases for V and 0 bases for J; bases not matched to a gene: 13. This CDR3 spans 17 amino acids. Germline CDR1 reads SGHRS; CDR2 reads YFSETQ.

This clonotype was recorded at least ten times. This chain links TRBV25-1 with TRBJ2-1; 8 bases map to TRBD2. The V and J ends lost 5 bases and 5 bases, in that order; junction bases with no gene match: 2. CDR3 length equals 13 residues. Germline V gene lookup returns CDR1 MGHDK and CDR2 SYGVNS. The CDR3 DNA reads as TGTGCCAGCAGTAAAGCGGGGGACAATGAGCAGTTCTTC. It is translated as CASSKAGDNEQFF.

The rearrangement uses TRBV11-2 and TRBJ1-4, with 9 bases lining up with TRBD1. The CDR3 runs 16 residues. With V trimmed by 0 bases and J by 8 bases, 7 bases remained unmatched. Germline-derived CDR1 and CDR2 are SGHAT and FQNNGV. The CDR3 sequence: CASSLDRTGEGEKLFF. CDR3 in DNA: TGTGCCAGCAGCTTAGACCGGACAGGGGAAGGGGAAAAACTGTTTTTT.

The gene calls are TRBV5-1 and TRBJ2-1, with TRBD2 matching 8 bases. Losses at the gene ends were 5 bases for V and 0 bases for J; bases not matched to a gene: 4. The CDR3 totals 15 residues. CDR1 and CDR2 from the germline V gene are SGHRS and YFSETQ. CDR3 coding DNA: TGCGCCAGCAGTCGGGGGGGTACCTCCTACAATGAGCAGTTCTTC. Its translation is CASSRGGTSYNEQFF.

The chain couples TRBV6-1 to TRBJ2-2, with no clear D. This CDR3 has 14 amino acids. V lost 2 bases and J 1 base, leaving 5 bases between the germline ends. Germline V gene sequence: CDR1 MNHNS, CDR2 SASEGT. The CDR3 bases are TGTGCCAGCAGTGAAAGTTGGAACACCGGGGAGCTGTTTTTT. Protein sequence: CASSESWNTGELFF.

The rearrangement links TRBV21-1 to TRBJ2-7; TRBD1, the table's D call, lacks a check against the DNA. TRBV21-1 is designated a pseudogene. This CDR3 has 15 amino acids. The CDR3 spells CASSKSGTGRCEQYF. The DNA for the CDR3 is TGTGCCAGCAGCAAATCCGGGACAGGGCGTTGCGAGCAGTACTTC.

The chain has TRBV4-3 and TRBJ1-1, with no clear D. Deletions cut 1 base from V and 2 bases from J, with 11 bases between. Germline CDR1 LGHNA, CDR2 YSLEER. The CDR3 has 15 amino acids. The CDR3 region is CASSQGALTNTEAFF. CDR3 DNA: TGCGCCAGCAGCCAAGGGGCCCTTACTAACACTGAAGCTTTCTTT.